The 27 T cell receptor beta chains below come from one sample, sequenced in a study of blood T cell repertoires in COVID-19. Sequencing was performed with immunoSEQ multiplex PCR; in TCRdb, only in-frame clones are kept and a portion is missing. The top ten clones hold roughly 3.7% of a sample with about 190,000 clones, around 88% of them seen once. Input material: peripheral blood. These TCRs come from a woman aged 25 to 39 with acute or convalescent COVID-19.

The chain links TRBV18 to TRBJ1-3, with D possibly matching TRBD1 (6 bases). The V gene lost 4 bases and the J gene lost 7 bases, with 11 bases spanning the gap. The CDR3 is made up of 13 amino acids. Germline CDR1 and CDR2: KGHSH and LQKENI. For the CDR3, the DNA is TGTGCCAGCTCACAGGACAGTCGGAACACCATATATTTT. It is translated as CASSQDSRNTIYF.

The chain carries TRBV19 and TRBJ1-5, with D tentatively TRBD1 (6 bases). V was clipped by 7 bases and J by 5 bases, with 18 bases between them. Germline loops: CDR1 LNHDA, CDR2 SQIVND (reference sequence). CDR3 size: 15 residues. The CDR3 is CASNRDIRPDQPQHF. CDR3 nucleotide sequence: TGTGCCAGTAACCGGGACATTAGGCCGGATCAGCCCCAGCATTTT.

V usage is TRBV27 and J usage is TRBJ2-1; possibly TRBD2 for D (5 bases). CDR1 MNHEY and CDR2 SMNVEV come from the germline V gene (reference sequence). V gave up 0 bases and J gave up 4 bases, with 13 bases separating them. The CDR3 covers 16 residues. The CDR3: CASSLSVLAEYNEQFF. The CDR3 bases are TGTGCCAGCAGTTTATCGGTTCTAGCCGAATACAATGAGCAGTTCTTC.

This chain links TRBV5-1 with TRBJ1-1; D not resolved. Trimming removed 0 bases at V and 0 bases at J, with 12 bases between. The CDR3 contains 16 residues. Looked up from germline, CDR1 is SGHRS and CDR2 is YFSETQ. DNA of the CDR3: TGCGCCAGCAGCTTGGACAGCACCTTAATGAACACTGAAGCTTTCTTT. Its protein is CASSLDSTLMNTEAFF.

This chain connects TRBV4-2 to TRBJ2-1; a possible D gene is TRBD2 (5 bases). The V end lost 0 bases, the J end lost 4 bases, and 10 bases lay between the germline ends. The CDR3 consists of 15 residues. CDR1 is LGHNA, CDR2 YNFKEQ, per germline. The CDR3: CASSQDEGGYNEQFF. The CDR3 DNA reads as TGTGCCAGCAGCCAAGACGAGGGCGGGTACAATGAGCAGTTCTTC.

Comments on this clone: Within the sample, other DNA sequences also encode this same CDR3. The V gene is TRBV18, the J gene TRBJ2-5; D not certain. V lost 3 bases to trimming and J lost 0 bases, with 2 bases between them. This CDR3 has 12 residues. In germline, CDR1 is KGHSH, CDR2 LQKENI. The CDR3 DNA reads as TGTGCCAGCTCACCTAACCAAGAGACCCAGTACTTC. It encodes CASSPNQETQYF. Full variable domain (remainder filled in from reference TRBV18 and TRBJ2-5): NAGVMQNPRHLVRRRGQEARLRCSPMKGHSHVYWYRQLPEEGLKFMVYLQKENIIDESGMPKERFSAEFPKEGPSILRIQQVVRGDSAAYFCASSPNQETQYFGPGTRLLVL.

The V call is TRBV5-1, the J call TRBJ1-5; D remains unclear. Germline V gene data show CDR1 as SGHRS and CDR2 as YFSETQ. The CDR3 is made up of 14 amino acids. Trimming took 0 bases from V and 4 from J, leaving 8 bases between them. Here the CDR3 DNA reads TGCGCCAGCAGCTTGGGATCGGGGAATCAGCCCCAGCATTTT. Its translation is CASSLGSGNQPQHF. Using reference TRBV5-1 and TRBJ1-5 for the parts outside the CDR3, the full variable domain is KAGVTQTPRYLIKTRGQQVTLSCSPISGHRSVSWYQQTPGQGLQFLFEYFSETQRNKGNFPGRFSGRQFSNSRSEMNVSTLELGDSALYLCASSLGSGNQPQHFGDGTRLSIL.

The rearrangement links TRBV7-2 to TRBJ2-7; D possibly corresponds to TRBD1 (6 bases). The CDR3 loop spans 14 amino acids. The germline gives CDR1 SGHTA, CDR2 FQGNSA. Between the trimmed V and J ends, which lost 4 bases and 3 bases, there was a span of 13 bases. CDR3 coding DNA: TGTGCCAGCAGCTCGGGACAACGAATCTACGAGCAGTACTTC. Its translation is CASSSGQRIYEQYF.

This chain connects TRBV24-1 to TRBJ2-3; 7 bases agree with TRBD2. Germline-derived CDR1 and CDR2 are KGHDR and SFDVKD. Trimming removed 8 bases from V and 2 bases from J; junction bases left unmatched: 9. The CDR3 runs 15 residues. The DNA of the CDR3 is TGTGCCACCACCGGTAGCGGGCGGGACACAGATACGCAGTATTTT. The encoded protein is CATTGSGRDTDTQYF.

The sample holds one count of this clone. J is TRBJ1-2 and V is TRBV9, with 9 bases identical to TRBD1. Germline V gene data show CDR1 as SGDLS and CDR2 as YYNGEE. V shed 4 bases, J shed 4 bases, and the junction held 11 bases outside the gene matches. This CDR3 region has 16 residues. The CDR3 loop is CASSPWRGQGSYGYTF. CDR3 in DNA: TGTGCCAGCAGCCCGTGGCGGGGACAGGGAAGCTATGGCTACACCTTC.

This clone was counted between two and nine times. This sequence joins TRBV27 and TRBJ2-7, with D unresolved. Germline-derived CDR1 and CDR2 are MNHEY and SMNVEV (reference sequence). This CDR3 has 14 amino acids. The V gene lost 3 bases and the J gene lost 4 bases, with 13 bases spanning the gap. The DNA for the CDR3 is TGTGCCAGCAGTTTCCAAGTGGGCTCATACGAGCAGTACTTC. Amino acid sequence: CASSFQVGSYEQYF.

This sequence joins TRBV5-1 and TRBJ1-2; D unclear. Trimming removed 0 bases at V and 8 bases at J, with 8 bases between. There are 12 residues in the CDR3. The V gene's germline CDR1 is SGHRS and CDR2 YFSETQ. CDR3 DNA: TGCGCCAGCAGCTTGGGGATCGGGGGCTACACCTTC. Translation gives CASSLGIGGYTF.

V gene TRBV27 combines with J gene TRBJ1-1; no reliable D call. V lost 4 bases, J lost 1 base, and 7 bases lay in between. In germline, CDR1 is MNHEY, CDR2 SMNVEV (reference sequence). The length of the CDR3 is 13 residues. CDR3 in DNA: TGTGCCAGCAGTTCTACAGAGAACACTGAAGCTTTCTTT. The encoded protein is CASSSTENTEAFF.

The chain carries TRBV27 and TRBJ2-1, with 7 bases aligning to TRBD1. The CDR3 extends over 14 amino acids. Germline loops: CDR1 MNHEY, CDR2 SMNVEV (reference sequence). The V segment lost 2 bases and the J segment 7 bases; nucleotides outside the gene matches: 5. Here the CDR3 reads CASSLRGRGNEQFF. The CDR3 nucleotides are TGTGCCAGCAGTTTACGGGGCAGGGGGAATGAGCAGTTCTTC.

V and J are TRBV2 and TRBJ2-5, with no clear D. The DNA end is more similar to TRBJ2-7, so the J call may be wrong. Germline lookup yields CDR1 SNHLY and CDR2 FYNNEI. This CDR3 is 12 amino acids long. The CDR3 nucleotides read TGTGCCAGCAGTGTCGTGGGCTACGAGCAGTACTTC. Translation gives CASSVVGYEQYF.

The chain recombines TRBV12-3 or TRBV12-4 with TRBJ2-5; 8 nucleotides match TRBD1. With V trimmed by 5 bases and J by 5 bases, 1 base remained unmatched. The CDR3 extends over 12 amino acids. This CDR3 is CASSTGGETQYF. The CDR3 coding sequence is TGTGCCAGCAGTACAGGGGGGGAGACCCAGTACTTC.

V is TRBV28 and J is TRBJ1-2; D possibly corresponds to TRBD1 (5 bases). V lost 4 bases to trimming and J lost 4 bases, with 13 bases between them. Per germline, CDR1 MDHEN and CDR2 SYDVKM. The CDR3 loop spans 14 amino acids. The CDR3 loop is CASSSPTAPYGYTF. CDR3 coding DNA: TGTGCCAGCAGTTCCCCGACAGCCCCCTATGGCTACACCTTC.

The chain joins TRBV7-9 to TRBJ2-1; D gene uncertain. This CDR3 region has 14 residues. V gave up 1 base and J gave up 7 bases, with 11 bases separating them. Germline CDR1 is SEHNR and CDR2 is FQNEAQ (reference sequence). DNA of the CDR3: TGTGCCAGCAGCTTAGTGGCACTACCAAATGAGCAGTTCTTC. Translation: CASSLVALPNEQFF.

The chain carries TRBV7-9 and TRBJ2-1; maybe TRBD2 (6 bases). Germline V gene lookup returns CDR1 SEHNR and CDR2 FQNEAQ (reference sequence). CDR3 length: 13 residues. The germline V and J ends were trimmed by 4 bases and 6 bases, with 10 bases remaining between them. The chain's CDR3 is CASSYAGGNEQFF. The CDR3 DNA reads as TGTGCCAGCAGCTATGCCGGGGGCAATGAGCAGTTCTTC.

V is TRBV28 and J is TRBJ2-1; TRBD2 matches 7 bases. Per the germline V gene, CDR1 is MDHEN and CDR2 is SYDVKM. The CDR3 sequence is 11 residues long. Trimming took 11 bases from V and 8 from J; bases not matched to a gene: 6. This CDR3 reads CAGGAGDEQFF. CDR3 bases: TGTGCCGGCGGCGCGGGGGATGAGCAGTTCTTC.

The J gene is TRBJ1-5, the V gene TRBV7-9, with 8 bases aligning to TRBD1. The length of the CDR3 is 14 residues. Germline CDR1 and CDR2: SEHNR and FQNEAQ (reference sequence). The V gene end was trimmed by 5 bases and the J gene end by 3 bases; junction bases not matched to a gene: 3. CDR3 DNA: TGTGCCAGCAGCGTACAGGGGGACAATCAGCCCCAGCATTTT. Residues: CASSVQGDNQPQHF. The whole variable domain, remainder taken from reference TRBV7-9 and TRBJ1-5, is DTGVSQNPRHKITKRGQNVTFRCDPISEHNRLYWYRQTLGQGPEFLTYFQNEAQLEKSRLLSDRFSAERPKGSFSTLEIQRTEQGDSAMYLCASSVQGDNQPQHFGDGTRLSIL.

The chain couples TRBV28 to TRBJ1-2; TRBD1 might be the D (6 bases). Trimming cost V 10 bases and J 6 bases, with 12 bases left between them. The CDR3 runs to 11 residues. Germline CDR1 MDHEN, CDR2 SYDVKM. CDR3 region: CAITGTDGYTF. The CDR3 DNA sequence: TGTGCCATCACAGGGACCGATGGCTACACCTTC.

The chain has TRBV6-6 and TRBJ1-1; 7 bases match TRBD1. V shed 0 bases, J shed 5 bases, and the junction held 3 bases outside the gene matches. Germline-derived CDR1 and CDR2 are MNHNY and SVGAGI (reference sequence). This CDR3 contains 14 residues. CDR3 nucleotide sequence: TGTGCCAGCAGTTACTCGACAGGGTATACTGAAGCTTTCTTT. Translation gives CASSYSTGYTEAFF.

CDR3 sequence: CASSGTSGSGEQYF. The CDR3 DNA is TGCGCCAGCAGCGGGACTAGCGGGAGCGGAGAGCAGTACTTC. V usage is TRBV5-1 and J usage is TRBJ2-7; the match to TRBD2 covers 14 bases. J was trimmed by 7 bases and V by 4 bases; bases with no gene match: 4. Germline V CDR1 and CDR2: SGHRS, YFSETQ. The CDR3 runs 14 residues.

The V and J genes are TRBV10-3 and TRBJ2-5; the match to TRBD2 covers 10 bases. The CDR3 extends over 19 amino acids. Germline CDR1 ENHRY, CDR2 SYGVKD. The J segment lost 1 base and the V segment lost 6 bases, leaving 17 bases of the junction unmatched. CDR3 coding DNA: TGTGCCATCAGCCCTAGGGGGCTAGCGGGAGCTCGGCGCCAAGAGACCCAGTACTTC. Its translation: CAISPRGLAGARRQETQYF.

This clone showed up just a few times. The V gene is TRBV20-1, the J gene TRBJ1-2, with D perhaps TRBD1 (6 bases). Germline V gene lookup returns CDR1 DFQATT and CDR2 SNEGSKA (reference sequence). V dropped 4 bases and J dropped 8 bases, with 11 bases sitting between them. This CDR3 is 11 amino acids long. The CDR3 nucleotides read TGCAGTGCTAAACAGGGAGAGGGCTACACCTTC. Translating gives CSAKQGEGYTF.

The chain joins TRBV9 to TRBJ2-2; a possible D gene is TRBD1 (6 bases). With 0 bases removed from V and 2 bases from J, the gap between germline ends came to 8 bases. The germline V gene has CDR1 SGDLS and CDR2 YYNGEE. CDR3 length: 15 residues. This CDR3 is CASSVGGGNTGELFF. CDR3 bases: TGTGCCAGCAGCGTAGGTGGGGGCAACACCGGGGAGCTGTTTTTT.